One and the same sample provided the 22 T cell receptor beta chains below, sequenced in a study of identical twins. MiXCR was run by TCRdb on the 5' RACE reads, yielding one entry per CDR3 protein. The data contain roughly 490,000 distinct CDR3 sequences, approximately 15% of them singletons. These data were likewise used in another study, on yellow fever vaccine responses in identical twins.

Sequencing was done on a sample of CD4+ T cells sorted from blood. These receptor sequences come from a woman aged 18-29 years in good health.

CDR3 sequence: CASSSLSLAKNEQFF. The CDR3 DNA follows: TGTGCCAGCAGTTCCCTCTCACTAGCAAAGAATGAGCAGTTCTTC. The chain joins TRBV28 to TRBJ2-1; D possibly corresponds to TRBD2 (6 bases). V lost 4 bases to trimming and J lost 7 bases, with 17 bases between them. CDR1 is MDHEN and CDR2 is SYDVKM in the germline V gene. The CDR3 is 15 residues long.

There are many counts of this clonotype. The chain employs TRBV29-1 and TRBJ2-2; perhaps TRBD1 as D (5 bases). Germline V gene sequence: CDR1 SQVTM, CDR2 ANQGSEA. This CDR3 is built from 13 residues. V was cut by 2 bases and J by 7 bases, with 11 bases left in between. The DNA of the CDR3 is TGCAGCGTTGAAAAGGGGTTAGGCGGGGAGCTGTTTTTT. It encodes CSVEKGLGGELFF.

This clonotype was seen a few times. The CDR3 end shows no conserved phenylalanine or tryptophan, and so a read error is likely. The V and J genes are TRBV3-1 and TRBJ2-1; D may correspond to TRBD1 or TRBD2 (6 bases each). CDR1 and CDR2 from the germline V gene are LGHDT and YNNKEL (reference sequence). The CDR3 totals 16 residues. The CDR3 bases are TGTGTCAGCATCCTGGTAGGGGGGCTTGTGGACAATGAGCAGTTCGTC. Translation gives CVSILVGGLVDNEQFV.

CDR3: CASNRLAGAFHNEQFF. In nucleotides, the CDR3 is TGTGCCAGCAACAGACTAGCGGGAGCCTTCCACAATGAGCAGTTCTTC. The chain has TRBV6-2 or TRBV6-3 and TRBJ2-1; the match to TRBD2 covers 12 bases. From germline, CDR1 is MNHEY and CDR2 SVGEGT. V was pared by 7 bases and J by 5 bases, with 9 bases of the junction left unmatched. The CDR3 runs to 16 residues.

This clonotype showed up just a few times. The V and J genes are TRBV7-8 and TRBJ1-1; 7 bases align to TRBD1. V trimming: 3 bases; J trimming: 2 bases; junction bases outside the gene matches: 6. Germline CDR1 and CDR2: SGHVS and FQNEAQ. The CDR3 covers 15 residues. The CDR3 DNA follows: TGTGCCAGCAGCTTTTACAGGGGACTCAACACTGAAGCTTTCTTT. Encoded protein: CASSFYRGLNTEAFF.

The rearrangement uses TRBV5-1 and TRBJ2-1; 11 nucleotides align to TRBD2. V lost 4 bases, J lost 9 bases, and 12 bases stayed unmatched. Germline V gives CDR1 SGHRS, CDR2 YFSETQ. The CDR3 spans 16 residues. The CDR3 DNA is TGCGCCAGCAGCCCACCCTCTAGCGGGGGGAGTGGTGAGCAGTTCTTC. This gives the protein CASSPPSSGGSGEQFF.

This clonotype was counted many times. J is TRBJ2-3 and V is TRBV9; D unclear. The CDR3 sequence is 12 residues long. Trimming shortened V by 3 bases and J by 2 bases, and 4 bases separated the two germline ends. Per the germline V gene, CDR1 is SGDLS and CDR2 is YYNGEE. CDR3 nucleotide sequence: TGTGCCAGCAGCGGATTCACAGATACGCAGTATTTT. Translating gives CASSGFTDTQYF.

The chain couples TRBV20-1 to TRBJ2-2, with TRBD1 matching over 9 bases. Per germline, CDR1 DFQATT and CDR2 SNEGSKA (reference sequence). The CDR3 has 13 residues. V was clipped by 3 bases and J by 7 bases; unmatched bases: 3. CDR3 loop: CSARDRGGGELFF. The CDR3 DNA follows: TGCAGTGCTAGGGACAGGGGCGGCGGGGAGCTGTTTTTT.

A few counts support this clonotype. The chain joins TRBV7-2 to TRBJ2-1, with 7 bases fitting TRBD2. The germline gives CDR1 SGHTA, CDR2 FQGNSA. The CDR3 has 16 amino acids. The junction had 9 bases not matched to a gene; V was cut back by 4 bases and J by 3 bases. The CDR3 nucleotides are TGTGCCAGCAGCTCGACCCCACTAGCGATCTACAATGAGCAGTTCTTC. This sequence encodes CASSSTPLAIYNEQFF.

The V and J genes are TRBV9 and TRBJ1-3, with unresolved D. CDR1 is SGDLS and CDR2 is YYNGEE in the germline V gene. CDR3 length equals 15 residues. V was trimmed by 3 bases and J by 0 bases, leaving 10 bases between them. CDR3 loop: CASSAQLGSGNTIYF. CDR3 coding DNA: TGTGCCAGCAGCGCACAACTCGGCTCTGGAAACACCATATATTTT.

This clonotype has more than one count but fewer than ten. V and J are TRBV7-2 and TRBJ2-3; no firm D call. The CDR3 loop spans 17 amino acids. CDR1 is SGHTA, CDR2 FQGNSA, per germline. The ends were cut back, 5 bases at V and 0 bases at J, with 18 bases in the middle. The CDR3 DNA reads TGTGCCAGCAGCGTTTTTGGGTTGGGCTTAAGCACAGATACGCAGTATTTT. Protein product: CASSVFGLGLSTDTQYF.

J is TRBJ2-3 and V is TRBV11-2; 8 nucleotides match TRBD2. V lost 2 bases, J lost 3 bases, and 4 bases stayed unmatched. Germline values: CDR1 SGHAT, CDR2 FQNNGV. The CDR3 is 15 residues long. Written as DNA, the CDR3 is TGTGCCAGCAGCTTAACGGGAGGGATTACAGATACGCAGTATTTT. Translating gives CASSLTGGITDTQYF.

This clonotype was detected ten times or more. The chain carries TRBV7-9 and TRBJ2-3; D ambiguous. Germline lookup yields CDR1 SEHNR and CDR2 FQNEAQ (reference sequence). Trimming took off 0 bases at V and 1 base at J, with 14 bases between the two ends. This CDR3 has 17 amino acids. The CDR3 coding sequence is TGTGCCAGCAGCTTAGCGCTCATTCCGGGCCGCACAGATACGCAGTATTTT. It yields the protein CASSLALIPGRTDTQYF.

This clonotype came up a few times. This sequence joins TRBV28 and TRBJ2-7; D is ambiguous. Germline CDR1 is MDHEN and CDR2 is SYDVKM. The CDR3 covers 13 residues. V lost 5 bases and J lost 2, with 10 bases in between. The CDR3 region has the DNA TGTGCCAGCAGTCCCCCAGTCACCTACGAGCAGTACTTC. Its translation: CASSPPVTYEQYF.

This clonotype came up many times. This chain joins TRBV18 and TRBJ2-7, with TRBD1 matching over 10 bases. This CDR3 has 15 residues. V lost 2 bases, J lost 2 bases, and 3 bases stayed unmatched. CDR1 is KGHSH and CDR2 is LQKENI in the germline V gene. CDR3 nucleotide sequence: TGTGCCAGCTCACCAGGGACAGGGGAAACCTACGAGCAGTACTTC. This encodes CASSPGTGETYEQYF.

This clonotype was counted between two and nine times. The rearrangement links TRBV5-6 to TRBJ2-1; D may correspond to TRBD1 or TRBD2 (5 bases each). CDR1 is SGHDT, CDR2 YYEEEE, per germline. V was shortened by 0 bases and J by 0 bases, with 10 bases between the two germline ends. This CDR3 region has 16 residues. The CDR3 is CASSLGQRSSYNEQFF. The DNA of the CDR3 is TGTGCCAGCAGCTTGGGACAGCGGAGCTCCTACAATGAGCAGTTCTTC.

This chain uses TRBV5-1 with TRBJ2-5, with TRBD2 identical over 13 bases. J lost 2 bases, V lost 4 bases, and 11 bases had no gene match. Germline CDR1 is SGHRS and CDR2 is YFSETQ. This CDR3 is 18 amino acids long. The CDR3 DNA follows: TGCGCCAGCAGCCTGATGCGACTAGCGGGGGGCTTACAAGAGACCCAGTACTTC. Translation: CASSLMRLAGGLQETQYF. The whole variable domain, remainder taken from reference TRBV5-1 and TRBJ2-5, is KAGVTQTPRYLIKTRGQQVTLSCSPISGHRSVSWYQQTPGQGLQFLFEYFSETQRNKGNFPGRFSGRQFSNSRSEMNVSTLELGDSALYLCASSLMRLAGGLQETQYFGPGTRLLVL.

The chain recombines TRBV5-1 with TRBJ2-3; D perhaps matches TRBD2 (6 bases). Trimming stripped 0 bases from V and 4 bases from J, with 15 bases between. The CDR3 has 16 amino acids. The germline V gene has CDR1 SGHRS and CDR2 YFSETQ. CDR3 nucleotide sequence: TGCGCCAGCAGCTTGGCCGGGACTCCCCCCGCAGATACGCAGTATTTT. It codes for CASSLAGTPPADTQYF.

Written as DNA, the CDR3 is TGTGCCACCAGCAGAGATAGGGTGGGCGAGCAGTACTTC. It specifies CATSRDRVGEQYF. The chain uses TRBV15 and TRBJ2-7; D not certain. With 0 bases removed from V and 6 bases from J, the gap between germline ends came to 9 bases. CDR3 size: 13 residues. In germline, CDR1 is LNHNV, CDR2 YYDKDF (reference sequence).

CDR3 bases: TGTGCCAGCAGCTTAATGTTTTCTGGGGCCAACGTCCTGACTTTC. This sequence encodes CASSLMFSGANVLTF. The genes are TRBV7-9 and TRBJ2-6; D is ambiguous. The V and J ends lost 2 bases and 1 base respectively, with 6 bases between them. Germline V gene data show CDR1 as SEHNR and CDR2 as FQNEAQ (reference sequence). The CDR3 is made up of 15 amino acids. The full variable domain, with the rest looked up from reference TRBV7-9 and TRBJ2-6, is DTGVSQNPRHKITKRGQNVTFRCDPISEHNRLYWYRQTLGQGPEFLTYFQNEAQLEKSRLLSDRFSAERPKGSFSTLEIQRTEQGDSAMYLCASSLMFSGANVLTFGAGSRLTVL.

The chain combines TRBV11-2 with TRBJ2-7, with D maybe TRBD1 (6 bases). The CDR3 is made up of 13 amino acids. The germline V and J ends were trimmed by 5 bases and 5 bases, with 13 bases remaining between them. The V gene's germline CDR1 is SGHAT and CDR2 FQNNGV. The CDR3 loop reads CASSIRGRDEQYF. CDR3 DNA sequence: TGTGCCAGCAGCATCAGGGGCCGGGACGAGCAGTACTTC.

V usage is TRBV20-1 and J usage is TRBJ2-1; TRBD1 matches at 8 bases. Trimming cost V 3 bases and J 12 bases; bases outside gene matches: 4. This CDR3 region has 11 residues. CDR1 and CDR2 (germline): DFQATT, SNEGSKA (reference sequence). The CDR3 bases are TGCAGTGCTAGGGACAGGGTTACGCAGTTCTTC. Its translation: CSARDRVTQFF.